The sequence of this T cell receptor (beta chain) was determined in a study of tumor-infiltrating lymphocytes in primary liver carcinoma. Study overall: Donors had hepatocellular carcinoma or combined HCC and intrahepatic cholangiocarcinoma. The neoplasms were of stage T1-T3 N0M0, with dimensions of about 4.2 to 11 cm across. Roughly 3.65 to 8 million productive TCRbeta reads were obtained per sample, with similar numbers across tissue types. Study-wide results and limits: It was tumor-adjacent and tumor-blood pairs that overlapped less than tumor region pairs did.

Taking about 17-33 mg of unsorted bulk tissue, the authors co-extracted RNA and DNA. Starting material of around 460 ng total RNA yielded TCR beta cDNA via a constant-region primer. Researchers made the TCR beta libraries by running three nested multiplex PCR rounds with slightly modified ARM-PCR. Rounds one and two of PCR, each of about 10 cycles, were primed with TRBV1-TRBV30 forward primers and a C-beta reverse primer. MiXCR, run by TCRdb on the multiplex PCR reads, gives a single entry per CDR3 protein. Of approximately 190,000 distinct CDR3 sequences in the sample, 85% were seen once. As concerns this clonotype: The antigen is not known.

The CDR3 runs to 16 residues. Germline assignment: CDR1 SQVTM and CDR2 ANQGSEA. V was shortened by 7 bases and J by 1 base, with 23 bases between the two germline ends. The J gene is TRBJ2-7, the V gene TRBV29-1; tentatively, D is TRBD1 (5 bases). This TCR derives from a man aged 40-49 years with primary liver carcinoma and hepatitis B virus infection. Sequencing input: tumor tissue from primary liver carcinoma. CDR3 protein: CSAMTSGAGTSYEQYF. In nucleotides, the CDR3 is TGCAGCGCCATGACATCTGGGGCCGGTACTTCCTACGAGCAGTACTTC.